This TCR beta chain came from a study of blood T cell repertoires in COVID-19. In the study overall: PBMCs, B-cell-depleted T cells, or T cells provided the cDNA or gDNA that made up the material.

V lost 0 bases, J lost 6 bases, and 12 bases lay in between. Germline V CDR1 and CDR2: SGDLS, YYNGEE. This CDR3 spans 15 amino acids. Per the authors' pipeline: The authors estimated nucleated cell counts from reference gene primer amplification. Only in-frame clones appear in the TCRdb table, and some are missing; sequencing was by immunoSEQ multiplex PCR. V, J and clone size reflect that table, while D and trimming were determined from the DNA. Among over 200,000 clones listed, roughly four fifths were seen once. Each participant's cohort was designated according to participant-reported clinical history. Donors of Cohort 3 who recovered were those that had two negative PCRs, clearance, or symptom resolution.

This TCR was recovered from a man aged 55 to 70 who had recovered from COVID-19. This sequence joins TRBV9 and TRBJ2-2, with TRBD1 as a possible D gene (6 bases). The sample was PBMCs or T cells enriched from blood (not recorded which). CDR3 nucleotides: TGTGCCAGCAGCGTAGGGGGACAACGATCCGGGGAGCTGTTTTTT. This translates into CASSVGGQRSGELFF.